These 11 T cell receptor beta chains originate from one sample sequenced in a study of cytomegalovirus exposure and HLA in healthy donors. A multiplex PCR was run with 60 Vbeta primers and 13 Jbeta primers. Profiling relied on immunoSEQ multiplex PCR, and the TCRdb table lists in-frame clones only, not all of them. The sample contains under 200,000 clones, approximately 80% of which appear only once. Specimen: PBMCs. Source of these receptors: a man aged 60-69 years in good health and CMV-seronegative.

This clone was seen more than once but under ten times. This chain connects TRBV18 to TRBJ2-7; D might be TRBD1 (5 bases). Trimming took 2 bases from V and 3 from J, leaving 11 bases between them. The CDR3 is 14 amino acids. Germline-derived CDR1 and CDR2 are KGHSH and LQKENI. CDR3 nucleotides: TGTGCCAGCTCACCAGGCACAGGCCTCTACGAGCAGTACTTC. Translating gives CASSPGTGLYEQYF.

This clone has more than one count but fewer than ten. The chain joins TRBV27 to TRBJ1-4, with 9 nucleotides matching TRBD1. V was pared by 2 bases and J by 11 bases, with 6 bases of the junction left unmatched. Germline V gives CDR1 MNHEY, CDR2 SMNVEV (reference sequence). The CDR3 consists of 14 residues. The CDR3: CASSLRGQGAKLFF. CDR3 sequence (DNA): TGTGCCAGCAGTTTACGGGGACAGGGTGCGAAACTGTTTTTT.

V usage is TRBV5-6 and J usage is TRBJ1-2, with 8 bases that match TRBD1. The CDR3 contains 13 residues. Germline V gives CDR1 SGHDT, CDR2 YYEEEE. V gave up 4 bases and J gave up 11 bases; unmatched junction bases: 10. The CDR3 nucleotides are TGTGCCAGCAGCAAGGACAGGGACTTCGGGTACACCTTC. It yields the protein CASSKDRDFGYTF.

The gene calls are TRBV29-1 and TRBJ1-3; 10 nucleotides align to TRBD1. V lost 6 bases, J lost 3 bases, and 5 bases stayed unmatched. The CDR3 contains 14 residues. The germline CDR1 and CDR2 sequences are SQVTM and ANQGSEA. CDR3 loop: CSVGQGPNGNTIYF. DNA of the CDR3: TGCAGCGTGGGACAGGGGCCAAATGGAAACACCATATATTTT.

The chain is built from TRBV4-1 and TRBJ2-3, with 10 bases that match TRBD2. Germline lookup yields CDR1 MGHRA and CDR2 YSYEKL. J was trimmed by 6 bases and V by 1 base; bases with no gene match: 7. The CDR3 is made up of 16 amino acids. CDR3 in DNA: TGCGCCAGCAGCCAAGGTCCTAGCGGGGGATTGGATACGCAGTATTTT. It yields the protein CASSQGPSGGLDTQYF.

This chain joins TRBV30 and TRBJ2-1; 11 bases agree with TRBD2. V trimming: 4 bases; J trimming: 0 bases; junction bases outside the gene matches: 11. There are 18 residues in the CDR3. Germline-derived CDR1 and CDR2 are GTSNPN and SVGIG (reference sequence). CDR3 nucleotides: TGTGCCTGGACCGCCATTAGCGGGAGGGCTCGCTCCTACAATGAGCAGTTCTTC. It encodes CAWTAISGRARSYNEQFF.

The chain recombines TRBV5-1 with TRBJ2-3; TRBD2 might be the D (7 bases). The CDR3 totals 15 residues. Germline-derived CDR1 and CDR2 are SGHRS and YFSETQ. V gave up 0 bases and J gave up 4 bases, with 12 bases separating them. The CDR3 sequence: CASSLEGGFSDTQYF. The CDR3, as DNA: TGCGCCAGCAGCTTGGAGGGGGGGTTTTCAGATACGCAGTATTTT. The full variable domain, in which reference TRBV5-1 and TRBJ2-3 provide the parts outside the CDR3, is KAGVTQTPRYLIKTRGQQVTLSCSPISGHRSVSWYQQTPGQGLQFLFEYFSETQRNKGNFPGRFSGRQFSNSRSEMNVSTLELGDSALYLCASSLEGGFSDTQYFGPGTRLTVL.

The chain couples TRBV18 to TRBJ2-1, with TRBD2 as a possible D gene (5 bases). This CDR3 has 13 residues. V was pared by 0 bases and J by 9 bases, with 9 bases between. Germline assignment: CDR1 KGHSH and CDR2 LQKENI. The CDR3 loop is CASSPPSGVEQFF. The CDR3 DNA reads as TGTGCCAGCTCACCACCGTCCGGGGTTGAGCAGTTCTTC.

The J gene is TRBJ2-7, the V gene TRBV2; D uncertain. CDR1 is SNHLY and CDR2 is FYNNEI in the germline V gene. This CDR3 region has 17 residues. Trimming left V 3 bases short and J 3 bases short, with 21 bases between. The CDR3 nucleotides are TGTGCCAGCAGTGAGTCCCTTTTGGCAGGCACGTTCTACGAGCAGTACTTC. Its translation: CASSESLLAGTFYEQYF.

The J gene is TRBJ2-5, the V gene TRBV11-2; D is possibly TRBD1 (5 bases). The V and J ends lost 1 base and 5 bases respectively, with 8 bases between them. The CDR3 is 13 amino acids. The V gene's germline CDR1 is SGHAT and CDR2 FQNNGV. CDR3 DNA sequence: TGTGCCAGCAGCTTAGTGGGGCTTGAGACCCAGTACTTC. Its protein is CASSLVGLETQYF.

The DNA of the CDR3 is TGTGCCAGCAGCTTAAGGGGGACAGCCAACTATGGCTACACCTTC. Its protein is CASSLRGTANYGYTF. The chain is built from TRBV7-2 and TRBJ1-2; the match to TRBD1 covers 7 bases. This CDR3 contains 15 residues. Germline V lookup: CDR1 SGHTA, CDR2 FQGNSA. V gave up 2 bases and J gave up 2 bases; unmatched junction bases: 5.